The clone carrying this T cell receptor (beta chain) came up a few times. Through a sample-barcoded 5' primer and a J-beta primer mix, a second PCR was run for roughly 6 to 12 cycles. TCRdb redid the calling of the 5' RACE reads with MiXCR, one entry per CDR3 protein. Here the sample spans about 1.1 million distinct CDR3 sequences, roughly two fifths being singletons. These data originate in a study of blood T cells in healthy people across ages. V lost 0 bases, J lost 5 bases, and 6 bases stayed unmatched. The CDR3 spans 15 residues. Germline V gene data show CDR1 as MNHEY and CDR2 as SVGEGT. The sequenced sample consisted of blood. The chain carries TRBV6-2 or TRBV6-3 and TRBJ2-5, with TRBD1 identical over 7 bases. The receptor comes from a man in his late teens or twenties in good health. As DNA, the CDR3 is TGTGCCAGCAGTTACTCACCTGACAGGGAGGAGACCCAGTACTTC. Amino acids: CASSYSPDREETQYF.